One and the same sample provided the 10 T cell receptor beta chains below, sequenced in a study of shared clonotypes between healthy human individuals. Naive CD8 cells lacked CD45RO, underwent positive selection for CCR7 and left out terminally differentiated effector memory CD45RA+ cells. Some clones are missing from TCRdb's copy, which holds only in-frame ones; the method was immunoSEQ multiplex PCR. Here the sample spans hundreds of thousands of clones, about 95% being singletons. Sequenced sample: naive CD8+ T cells sorted from blood. The receptors come from a woman aged 25 to 39 in good health.

A remark on this clone: Other DNA sequences of this sample code for an identical CDR3. The V and J genes are TRBV28 and TRBJ1-1; TRBD1 matches 7 bases. Germline V lookup: CDR1 MDHEN, CDR2 SYDVKM. Trimming removed 6 bases from V and 1 base from J; junction bases left unmatched: 5. There are 14 residues in the CDR3. The CDR3 here is CASSPGQSNTEAFF. The CDR3 bases are TGTGCCAGCAGCCCGGGACAGTCGAACACTGAAGCTTTCTTT.

The chain uses TRBV28 and TRBJ1-1, with D maybe TRBD1 (5 bases). Trimming removed 5 bases at V and 6 bases at J, with 10 bases between. The length of the CDR3 is 12 residues. Germline V gene data show CDR1 as MDHEN and CDR2 as SYDVKM. CDR3: CASSQRQPEAFF. The CDR3 DNA reads TGTGCCAGCAGTCAAAGACAGCCTGAAGCTTTCTTT.

J is TRBJ2-7 and V is TRBV2; D call uncertain. There are 11 residues in the CDR3. Trimming stripped 7 bases from V and 3 bases from J, with 7 bases between. Per the germline V gene, CDR1 is SNHLY and CDR2 is FYNNEI. The CDR3 is CASTANYEQYF. CDR3 in DNA: TGTGCCAGCACTGCGAACTACGAGCAGTACTTC.

The rearrangement links TRBV10-2 to TRBJ2-2, with D unresolved. CDR1 WSHSY and CDR2 SAAADI come from the germline V gene. CDR3 size: 13 residues. V was clipped by 8 bases and J by 2 bases, with 9 bases between them. The CDR3 protein is CASQVLNTGELFF. The CDR3 coding sequence is TGCGCCAGCCAGGTTTTAAACACCGGGGAGCTGTTTTTT.

The rearrangement uses TRBV2 and TRBJ2-1, with D perhaps matching TRBD2 (5 bases). In germline, CDR1 is SNHLY, CDR2 FYNNEI. The CDR3 loop spans 14 amino acids. Trimming removed 4 bases at V and 8 bases at J, with 15 bases between. This CDR3 is CASSASGSLDEQFF. CDR3 sequence (DNA): TGTGCCAGCAGTGCTTCGGGGAGTCTCGATGAGCAGTTCTTC.

This chain links TRBV30 with TRBJ2-7; D may match TRBD1 or TRBD2 (5 bases each). CDR1 GTSNPN and CDR2 SVGIG come from the germline V gene (reference sequence). The V gene lost 0 bases and the J gene lost 3 bases, with 15 bases spanning the gap. CDR3 length equals 15 residues. The CDR3, as DNA: TGTGCCTGGAGTGTCATCCGGGGCGGAAACTACGAGCAGTACTTC. Its translation: CAWSVIRGGNYEQYF.

The V and J genes are TRBV28 and TRBJ2-1; D unclear. The V and J ends lost 2 bases and 5 bases respectively, with 10 bases between them. Germline V gives CDR1 MDHEN, CDR2 SYDVKM. This CDR3 has 14 amino acids. CDR3 sequence (DNA): TGTGCCAGCAGTTTACGTAACTCGGACAATGAGCAGTTCTTC. As protein: CASSLRNSDNEQFF.

The genes are TRBV2 and TRBJ1-2, with 8 bases lining up with TRBD1. There are 15 residues in the CDR3. The germline CDR1 and CDR2 sequences are SNHLY and FYNNEI. Trimming cost V 6 bases and J 3 bases; bases outside gene matches: 9. CDR3 in amino acids: CASRLPGGTDYGYTF. The CDR3 DNA is TGTGCCAGCAGGTTGCCAGGGGGCACGGACTATGGCTACACCTTC.

The chain carries TRBV4-1 and TRBJ2-7; 9 bases align to TRBD1. The CDR3 spans 16 residues. The germline CDR1 and CDR2 sequences are MGHRA and YSYEKL. Trimming took 4 bases from V and 3 from J; bases not matched to a gene: 10. The CDR3 coding sequence is TGCGCCAGCAGCCCCCATTTGGGGACAGGGTTCTACGAGCAGTACTTC. Its translation: CASSPHLGTGFYEQYF.

The rearrangement links TRBV2 to TRBJ2-7; D is possibly TRBD1 (6 bases). Germline-derived CDR1 and CDR2 are SNHLY and FYNNEI. Trimming took 11 bases from V and 4 from J, leaving 21 bases between them. CDR3 size: 14 residues. Written as DNA, the CDR3 is TGTGCCTCCGAAGAGACAGGATTATTATACGAGCAGTACTTC. Protein: CASEETGLLYEQYF.